This T cell receptor (beta chain) was captured by sequencing in a study of blood T cells in healthy people across ages. The germline gives CDR1 GTSNPN, CDR2 SVGIG (reference sequence). V was clipped by 8 bases and J by 5 bases, with 12 bases between them. The CDR3 is 11 residues long. It was with a sample-barcoded 5' primer and a J-beta primer mix that a second PCR of roughly 7 to 12 cycles was run. TCRdb itself ran the 5' RACE reads through MiXCR, one entry per CDR3 protein. The table includes some 550,000 distinct CDR3 sequences, 40% to 50% detected once. The chain uses TRBV30 and TRBJ2-5; D may be TRBD1 or TRBD2 (5 bases each). This sequence originates from a man older than 75 in good health. The sequenced material came from blood. Here the CDR3 reads CAGTWGETQYF. The CDR3 DNA is TGTGCCGGGACCTGGGGGGAGACCCAGTACTTC.